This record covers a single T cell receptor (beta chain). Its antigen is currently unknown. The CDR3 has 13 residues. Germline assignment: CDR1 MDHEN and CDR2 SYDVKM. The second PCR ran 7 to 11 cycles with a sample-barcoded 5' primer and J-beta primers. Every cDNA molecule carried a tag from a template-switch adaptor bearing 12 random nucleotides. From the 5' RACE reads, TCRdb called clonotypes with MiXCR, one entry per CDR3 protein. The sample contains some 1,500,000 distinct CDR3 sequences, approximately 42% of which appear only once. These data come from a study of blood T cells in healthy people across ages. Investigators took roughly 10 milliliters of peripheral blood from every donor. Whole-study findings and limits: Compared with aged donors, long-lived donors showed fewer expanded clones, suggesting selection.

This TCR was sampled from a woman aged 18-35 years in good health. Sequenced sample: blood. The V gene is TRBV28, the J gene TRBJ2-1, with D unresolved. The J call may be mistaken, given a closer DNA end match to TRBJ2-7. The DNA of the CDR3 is TGTGCCAGCAGCCCGGGCATGGGTAATGAGCAGTACTTC. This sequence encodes CASSPGMGNEQYF.